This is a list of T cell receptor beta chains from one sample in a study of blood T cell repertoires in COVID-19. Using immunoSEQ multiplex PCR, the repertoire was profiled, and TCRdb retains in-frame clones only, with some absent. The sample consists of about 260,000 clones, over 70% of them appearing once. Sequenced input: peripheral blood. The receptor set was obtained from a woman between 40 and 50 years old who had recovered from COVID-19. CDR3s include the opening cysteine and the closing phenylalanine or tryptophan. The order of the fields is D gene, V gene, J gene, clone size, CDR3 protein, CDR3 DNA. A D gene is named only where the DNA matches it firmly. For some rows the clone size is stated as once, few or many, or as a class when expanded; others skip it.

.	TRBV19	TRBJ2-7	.	CASSIGAEGSYEQYF	TGTGCCAGTAGTATAGGCGCGGAGGGTTCCTACGAGCAGTACTTC
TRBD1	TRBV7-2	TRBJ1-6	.	CASNHDRGRSPLHF	TGTGCCAGCAACCACGACAGGGGGCGTTCACCCCTCCACTTT
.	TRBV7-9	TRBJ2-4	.	CASSSGRLAKNIQYF	TGTGCCAGCAGCTCCGGCAGGCTAGCCAAAAACATTCAGTACTTC
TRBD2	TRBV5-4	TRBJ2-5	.	CASSKGLAGAKETQYF	TGTGCCAGCAGCAAAGGACTAGCGGGGGCCAAAGAGACCCAGTACTTC
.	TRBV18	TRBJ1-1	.	CASSPIDSTQSVTEAFF	TGTGCCAGCTCGCCTATCGACAGCACTCAAAGTGTCACTGAAGCTTTCTTT
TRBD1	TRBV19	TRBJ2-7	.	CASSTGTGLFEQYF	TGTGCCAGTAGTACGGGGACAGGGCTTTTCGAGCAGTACTTC
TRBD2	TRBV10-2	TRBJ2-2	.	CASGGDTGELFF	TGCGCCAGCGGGGGGGACACCGGGGAGCTGTTTTTT
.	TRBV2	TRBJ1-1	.	CASSEGVDWATEAFF	TGTGCCAGCAGCGAGGGGGTTGACTGGGCCACTGAAGCTTTCTTT
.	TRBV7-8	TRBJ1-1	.	CASSQLPGMNTEAFF	TGTGCCAGCAGCCAACTACCGGGGATGAACACTGAAGCTTTCTTT
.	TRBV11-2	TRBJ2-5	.	CASTPRGAAQETQYF	TGTGCCAGCACCCCCCGGGGTGCAGCCCAAGAGACCCAGTACTTC
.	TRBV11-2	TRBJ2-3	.	CASSFLRGNRPTDTQYF	TGTGCCAGCAGCTTCCTCCGGGGAAACCGGCCCACAGATACGCAGTATTTT
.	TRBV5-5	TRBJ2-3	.	CASSLGTATDTQYF	TGTGCCAGCAGCTTGGGGACTGCCACAGATACGCAGTATTTT
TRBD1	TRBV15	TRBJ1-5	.	CATSRPPGQGNQPQHF	TGTGCCACCAGCAGACCCCCCGGACAGGGAAATCAGCCCCAGCATTTT
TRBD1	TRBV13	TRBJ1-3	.	CASSLWDSTGNTIYF	TGTGCCAGCAGCTTATGGGACAGTACTGGAAACACCATATATTTT
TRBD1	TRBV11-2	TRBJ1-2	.	CASSLPTGRYGYTF	TGTGCCAGCAGCTTACCGACAGGGCGGTATGGCTACACCTTC
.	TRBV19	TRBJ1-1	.	CASCGGAGDTEAFF	TGTGCCAGTTGCGGGGGGGCTGGGGACACTGAAGCTTTCTTT
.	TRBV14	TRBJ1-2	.	CASSQVPNGYTF	TGTGCCAGCAGCCAAGTTCCCAATGGCTACACCTTC
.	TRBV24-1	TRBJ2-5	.	CATGTRGQETQYF	TGTGCCACCGGGACCCGGGGGCAAGAGACCCAGTACTTC
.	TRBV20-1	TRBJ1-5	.	CSASRHADQPQHF	TGCAGTGCTAGTAGGCATGCGGATCAGCCCCAGCATTTT
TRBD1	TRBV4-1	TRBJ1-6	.	CASSQLFTTGAPLHF	TGCGCCAGCAGCCAACTTTTTACGACAGGGGCACCCCTCCACTTT
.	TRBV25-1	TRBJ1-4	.	CASEGATNEKLFF	TGTGCCAGCGAGGGTGCAACTAATGAAAAACTGTTTTTT
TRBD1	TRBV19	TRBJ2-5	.	CASSLDREETQYF	TGTGCCAGTAGTCTGGACAGGGAAGAGACCCAGTACTTC
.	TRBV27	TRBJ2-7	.	CASSVQSVRIYEQYF	TGTGCCAGCAGTGTCCAGTCAGTTCGAATTTACGAGCAGTACTTC
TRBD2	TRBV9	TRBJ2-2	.	CASSVETSSGELFF	TGTGCCAGCAGCGTAGAGACTAGCTCCGGGGAGCTGTTTTTT
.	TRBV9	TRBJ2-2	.	CASSPPTGPNTGELFF	TGTGCCAGCAGCCCTCCGACAGGTCCGAACACCGGGGAGCTGTTTTTT
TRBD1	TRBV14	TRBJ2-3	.	CASSHRTGSDTQYF	TGTGCCAGCAGCCACCGGACAGGGTCAGATACGCAGTATTTT
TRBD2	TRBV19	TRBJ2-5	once	CASSRTGTSGGETQYF	TGTGCCAGTAGTCGTACCGGGACTAGCGGCGGCGAGACCCAGTACTTC
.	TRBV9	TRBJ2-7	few	CASGGRDLPYEQYF	TGTGCCAGCGGGGGCCGGGACCTCCCCTACGAGCAGTACTTC
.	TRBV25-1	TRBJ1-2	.	CASSEYREVVGYTF	TGTGCCAGCAGTGAATACAGGGAAGTGGTTGGCTACACCTTC
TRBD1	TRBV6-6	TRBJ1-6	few	CASSYHRGNSPLHF	TGTGCCAGCAGTTACCACAGGGGGAATTCACCCCTCCACTTT
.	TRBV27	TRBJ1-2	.	CASSSQGWYGYTF	TGTGCCAGCAGTTCGCAGGGATGGTATGGCTACACCTTC
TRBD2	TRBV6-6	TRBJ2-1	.	CASVSGGAYNEQFF	TGTGCCAGCGTTAGCGGGGGGGCCTACAATGAGCAGTTCTTC
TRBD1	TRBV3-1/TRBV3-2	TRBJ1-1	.	CASSPRPRTGRGAVRRGTEAFF	TGTGCCAGCAGCCCCCGGCCCCGGACAGGAAGAGGGGCCGTGAGGCGAGGGACTGAAGCTTTCTTT
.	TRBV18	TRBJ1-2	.	CASSLLPDTANYGYTF	TGTGCCAGCTCACTTTTACCGGACACCGCTAACTATGGCTACACCTTC
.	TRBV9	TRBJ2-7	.	CASSVGDSLEYEQYF	TGTGCCAGCAGCGTAGGCGACTCGCTAGAATACGAGCAGTACTTC
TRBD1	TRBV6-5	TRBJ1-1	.	CASSHDRGLEAFF	TGTGCCAGCAGTCATGACAGGGGCCTTGAAGCTTTCTTT
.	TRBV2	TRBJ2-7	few	CASRQYEQYF	TGTGCCAGCCGACAGTACGAGCAGTACTTC
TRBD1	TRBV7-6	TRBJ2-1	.	CASSLHYRGTYNEQFF	TGTGCCAGCAGCCTCCATTACAGGGGCACCTACAATGAGCAGTTCTTC
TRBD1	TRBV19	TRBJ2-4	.	CASSNPGQGLAKNIQYF	TGTGCCAGTAGTAACCCCGGACAGGGGTTAGCCAAAAACATTCAGTACTTC
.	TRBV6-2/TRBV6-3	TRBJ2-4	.	CASSLQGSMDIQYF	TGTGCCAGCAGTCTTCAGGGGAGTATGGACATTCAGTACTTC
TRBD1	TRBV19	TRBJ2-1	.	CASSRGQDYNEQFF	TGTGCCAGTAGTAGGGGACAGGATTACAATGAGCAGTTCTTC
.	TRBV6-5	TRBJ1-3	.	CASSPGSRRAIYF	TGTGCCAGCAGCCCGGGGTCCCGGCGGGCCATATATTTT
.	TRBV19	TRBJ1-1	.	CASSRIRGMNTEAFF	TGTGCCAGTAGTAGGATTCGGGGGATGAACACTGAAGCTTTCTTT
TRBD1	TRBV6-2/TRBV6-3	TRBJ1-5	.	CASSWTGGSNQPQHF	TGTGCCAGCAGCTGGACAGGGGGTAGCAATCAGCCCCAGCATTTT
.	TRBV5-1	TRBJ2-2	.	CASRLNTGELFF	TGCGCCAGCAGGCTAAACACCGGGGAGCTGTTTTTT
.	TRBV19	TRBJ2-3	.	CASTGSTDTQYF	TGTGCCAGTACAGGGAGCACAGATACGCAGTATTTT
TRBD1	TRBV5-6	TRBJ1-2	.	CASSFPTGTANGYTF	TGTGCCAGCAGCTTCCCGACCGGGACAGCGAATGGCTACACCTTC
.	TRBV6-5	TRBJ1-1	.	CASSYSVEGAEAFF	TGTGCCAGCAGTTACTCCGTGGAGGGTGCTGAAGCTTTCTTT
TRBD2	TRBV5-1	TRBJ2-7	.	CASSLLGTSGSEQYF	TGCGCCAGCAGCTTGCTGGGGACTAGCGGGAGCGAGCAGTACTTC
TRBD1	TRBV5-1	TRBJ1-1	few	CASSFSTGDTEAFF	TGCGCCAGCAGCTTTTCTACAGGGGACACTGAAGCTTTCTTT
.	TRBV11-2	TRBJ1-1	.	CASSYLNTEAFF	TGTGCCAGCAGCTACTTAAACACTGAAGCTTTCTTT
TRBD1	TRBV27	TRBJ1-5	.	CASSLGTGGDGSNQPQHF	TGTGCCAGCAGTTTGGGGACAGGGGGAGACGGTAGCAATCAGCCCCAGCATTTT
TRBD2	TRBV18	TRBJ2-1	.	CASSPPGPGGQFF	TGTGCCAGCTCACCACCGGGACCGGGAGGGCAGTTCTTC